The T cell receptor beta chain described here comes from a study of blood T cell repertoires in COVID-19 (dated by TCRdb to about 2020). Some background on the complete study: Samples from collaborators originated in the United States, Italy and Spain and spanned both the acute and convalescent phases of COVID-19. A de-identified subject ID, COVID-19 status, age in years and sex were almost always included in the sample metadata. The samples were drawn from two sources: the first 160 participants of the ongoing ImmuneRACE study, and 1,000 to 1,500 subjects contributed by 6 global collaborators. Deeply sampled blood TCRbeta repertoires from subjects exposed to, actively infected with, or recovered from COVID-19 were included in the dataset. The prospective study material was composed of cDNA or gDNA derived from T cells, B-cell-depleted T cells, or PBMCs. The repertoires were released in a freely available public database meant as a resource for research on the immune response to SARS-CoV-2. Where HLA class I and class II types were available, the types were taken from metadata supplied by the sample provider, not from assay-based typing. Summary of the overall study and its limitations: How much clinical and demographic metadata was included differed by source and by participant, and the metadata was provided uncurated.

CDR1 and CDR2 are drawn from the germline V gene (reference sequence): SEHNR, FQNEAQ. Including cysteine and phenylalanine, the CDR3 has 13 amino acids. Of all the DNA, just the CDR3 is kept, 39 bases in frame from base 1. V was cut back by 3 bases and J by 4 bases, leaving a gap of 9 bases between them. A note on this clone: Its binding antigen is unknown. No much larger clonotype is one base removed from it; base qualities were not supplied.

Participants in the prospective study were aged 18 to 89 years, lived in 20 to 25 United States geographic areas, and enrolled through a virtual design. In the prospective study, participants were assigned to cohorts based on the clinical history participants reported in a screening survey and a study questionnaire. Recovered participants in ImmuneRACE Cohort 3 were defined as having two consecutive negative NP/OP PCR tests, clearance from a healthcare professional, or resolution of symptoms. Each participant in the prospective study had whole blood, serum and a nasopharyngeal or oropharyngeal swab collected by mobile phlebotomists. Over a roughly two-month period, participants in the prospective study had the option of providing additional blood draws and questionnaires. Before DNA extraction, prospective study blood samples were shipped either frozen or at room temperature. TCRbeta CDR3 regions were amplified from genomic DNA using the immunoSEQ Assay, a bias-controlled multiplex PCR. As for the authors' bioinformatics: Within the assay, amplification of reference gene primers was used to estimate how many nucleated cells each sample contained. To quantify the absolute abundance of each unique TCRbeta CDR3 rearrangement, sequence reads were collapsed and filtered. For each sample, productive Simpson clonality was calculated as the square root of Simpson's diversity index across productive rearrangements. TCRdb carries this immuneACCESS record with in-frame sequences only. Its versions omit some clonotypes, under half of them owing to an unresolved V gene in the studies checked, with the rest unexplained. V, J and clone size are those of that table, while D and trimming were read from the DNA. This sample lists under 500,000 clones; 75% to 90% were detected once. The biggest ten clones account for 0.95% to 1.3% of the sample.

The chain uses TRBV7-9 and TRBJ1-1; possibly the D gene is TRBD1, per 5 matching bases. The clonotype originates from a man aged 25-45 years who had recovered from COVID-19. The sample was PBMCs or T cells enriched from blood (not recorded which). This receptor carries the CDR3 CASSLTVTTEAFF. The nucleotide sequence is given as TGTGCCAGCAGCTTGACAGTTACCACTGAAGCTTTCTTT.